The clone carrying this T cell receptor (beta chain) was seen only a few times. What it recognizes is unknown. RNA transcripts were the template for amplifying TCR beta CDR3 regions. TCR CDR3 regions were first amplified by RT-PCR with HTBI primers. Each CDR3 protein is one row after TCRdb ran MiXCR on the multiplex PCR reads. The data show around 690,000 distinct CDR3 sequences, 20% to 25% seen once. CDR1 and CDR2 from the germline V gene are DFQATT and SNEGSKA (reference sequence). This CDR3 has 11 amino acids. The ends were cut back, 4 bases at V and 1 base at J, with 4 bases in the middle. Enrolled ophthalmopathy patients presented with a Clinical Activity Score of at least 3, a NOSPECS grade of at least 4, and disease duration under 3 months. Uncontrolled infection, other autoimmune disease, pregnancy or lactation led to exclusion. This specimen comes from a study of T cells in Graves' hyperthyroidism and ophthalmopathy. Study-wide results and caveats: Blood also carried most thyroid clonotypes expanded above 0.001. The model made its ophthalmopathy prediction, and onset followed a median around 6.9 months later.

The chain couples TRBV20-1 to TRBJ1-1; D is unresolved. This sequence was found in a man aged 25-45 years with Graves' ophthalmopathy. Specimen: blood. The CDR3 reads CSAIGNTEAFF. CDR3 sequence (DNA): TGCAGTGCTATAGGGAACACTGAAGCTTTCTTT.